This record concerns one T cell receptor beta chain sequence. The target of this receptor is not known. No base qualities exist here, and no much larger clone lies one base off it. This sample was included in a study of OX40 agonist ivuxolimab in advanced cancers. Concerning the study at large: Ivuxolimab was an agonistic, fully human IgG2 monoclonal antibody directed against OX40 (CD134), a costimulatory receptor. Of the roughly 52 patients in dose escalation, some 19 had hepatocellular carcinoma, around 15 had melanoma, 9 had renal cell carcinoma and 9 had head and neck cancer. Prior anti-PD-1, anti-PD-L1 or anti-CTLA-4 therapy was permitted, and 40% of dose-escalation patients had received checkpoint inhibitors. Partial responses were achieved by three dose-escalation patients, of whom one had hepatocellular carcinoma and two had cutaneous melanoma. The dose-escalation cohort was around 84% male with a mean age of about 54 years, ranging from roughly 20 to 80. Intravenous ivuxolimab was administered to patients every 2 weeks at six dose levels: 0.01, 0.1, 0.3, 1.5, 3 and 10 mg/kg. The paper describes the monotherapy dose-escalation part (N = 52 patients) of the phase I trial of ivuxolimab. Peripheral TCRbeta sequencing aimed to test whether ivuxolimab altered TCR sequence diversity and caused clonal T-cell expansion. The paper's findings and limits, for the study overall: Low levels of normalized T-cell clonal expansion were also shown by some nonresponding patients. At doses of 0.1 to 3.0 mg/kg, clonal expansion of both CD4+ and CD8+ blood T cells was observed from baseline to week 6. After ivuxolimab, CD8+ T cells had more expanded clones than CD4+ T cells on average. Which antigens the clonally expanded peripheral T cells were specific for was not determined. In the 0.1-3.0 mg/kg groups, partial responders were among the patients with the lowest normalized peripheral clonal expansion, particularly in CD8+ T cells.

The germline V gene (reference sequence) gives CDR1 as SEHNR and CDR2 as FQNEAQ. The CDR3 goes from the cysteine to the phenylalanine over 16 residues. Of the read, only the CDR3 DNA is kept; its 48 bases are in frame from base 1. Trimming accounts for 2 bases at V and 1 base at J, while the number of junction bases matched to no gene is 6. For sequencing of the TCRbeta CDR3 region, genomic DNA was extracted from the sorted cells. TCRbeta CDR3 regions were sequenced using the immunoSEQ Assay. Entries here come from immuneACCESS through TCRdb and include only in-frame sequences with V and J called. Some clones fail to appear in such tables; in the studies checked, an unresolved V gene covers under half of the shortfall, and the cause of the remainder is unknown. The sample table holds 70,000 or so clones, of which roughly 90% were seen once. The ten largest clones represent more than 0.45% of the sample.

The trial excluded patients who had a history of autoimmune disease or who were on systemic immunosuppression. In every dose cohort, peripheral blood was drawn for TCR sequencing at baseline, cycle 4 day 1, and cycle 7 day 1. The samples were drawn from a first-in-human, open-label, multicenter phase I dose-escalation trial of ivuxolimab. Adults with locally advanced or metastatic melanoma, renal cell carcinoma, hepatocellular carcinoma or head and neck squamous cell carcinoma were enrolled in the trial. Before TCR sequencing, CD4+ T cells and CD8+ T cells were sorted from peripheral blood as separate populations.

The sample was CD4+ or CD8+ T cells sorted from blood, taken in a trial of the OX40 agonist ivuxolimab. The chain couples TRBV7-9 to TRBJ2-3; a stretch of 7 junction bases matches TRBD2. The sequence derives from an adult with an advanced solid tumor such as melanoma, head and neck, liver or kidney cancer. The CDR3 region has the sequence CASSLYLTSGTDTQYF. The sequenced DNA: TGTGCCAGCAGCTTATACCTTACTAGCGGCACAGATACGCAGTATTTT.